This T cell receptor (beta chain) originates from a study of T-cell memory formation after mild COVID-19. Each CDR3 protein is one row after TCRdb ran MiXCR on the 5' RACE reads. The profile shows about 150,000 distinct CDR3 sequences, roughly 15% of them singletons. With regard to this clonotype: The antigen remains undetermined.

Study findings and constraints: Among CD4+ contracting clones, most were CM and EM, and CD8+ ones EMRA. For second-wave clones that peaked at day 37, SARS-CoV-2 specificity went unverified. Clones that got smaller from day 15 to 85 had even CD4/CD8, while clones growing later tipped toward CD4+.

This TCR was recovered from an adult woman who had mild COVID-19 (a few samples of this study predate the infection). Cell type and time point are not known. Sequenced input: PBMCs or a T cell subset sorted from them (not recorded which).

CDR3 protein: CASSSRQGGEQYF. In DNA form, the CDR3 reads TGTGCCAGCAGTTCCAGACAGGGCGGGGAGCAGTACTTC. The chain is built from TRBV12-3 or TRBV12-4 and TRBJ2-7; 7 nucleotides align to TRBD1. CDR3 length equals 13 residues. Germline trimming cut 4 bases from V and 7 bases from J; bases unmatched to any gene: 7.